What follows are 26 T cell receptor beta chains derived from one specimen sequenced in a study of cytomegalovirus exposure and HLA in healthy donors. It was with 60 Vbeta and 13 Jbeta primers that the PCR ran. The protocol was immunoSEQ multiplex PCR, while the TCRdb copy is restricted to in-frame clones and leaves out a portion. The sample includes about 85,000 clones, about 80% of them seen just once. Sequenced input: PBMCs. These receptors were obtained from a woman between 50 and 59 years old in good health and CMV-seropositive.

This clone was picked up one time. The chain joins TRBV11-2 to TRBJ2-5, with TRBD2 matching 14 bases. In germline, CDR1 is SGHAT, CDR2 FQNNGV. CDR3 length equals 17 residues. The trim removed 3 bases at V and 4 bases at J, leaving 7 bases unmatched. The CDR3 nucleotides read TGTGCCAGCAGCTTGCGACTAGCGGGAGGGCCCGTAGAGACCCAGTACTTC. Amino acid sequence: CASSLRLAGGPVETQYF.

This clone was detected once. The chain joins TRBV6-1 to TRBJ1-3, with TRBD1 as a possible D gene (5 bases). The CDR3 covers 13 residues. CDR1 and CDR2 (germline): MNHNS, SASEGT. V lost 7 bases to trimming and J lost 4 bases, with 11 bases between them. The CDR3: CASKSGPGNTIYF. The CDR3 coding sequence is TGTGCCAGCAAATCAGGGCCAGGAAACACCATATATTTT.

The V call is TRBV4-1, the J call TRBJ1-4, with a weak D call TRBD1 (5 bases). The ends were cut back, 4 bases at V and 10 bases at J, with 19 bases in the middle. The CDR3 contains 15 residues. The germline V gene encodes CDR1 MGHRA and CDR2 YSYEKL. As DNA, the CDR3 is TGCGCCAGCAGCCCTCGGGACTCCCGGTACTTAAAACTGTTTTTT. Protein sequence: CASSPRDSRYLKLFF.

The chain combines TRBV27 with TRBJ1-6; a possible D gene is TRBD1 (5 bases). The CDR3 is made up of 14 amino acids. V was trimmed by 3 bases and J by 13 bases, leaving 16 bases between them. Germline V gene lookup returns CDR1 MNHEY and CDR2 SMNVEV (reference sequence). Here the CDR3 DNA reads TGTGCCAGCAGTTTGAGGCAGGGCATTTGGCCCCTCCACTTT. Translating gives CASSLRQGIWPLHF.

A few counts support this clone. J is TRBJ2-1 and V is TRBV15; the D gene is possibly TRBD1 (5 bases). Germline V lookup: CDR1 LNHNV, CDR2 YYDKDF (reference sequence). This CDR3 comprises 15 residues. V shed 4 bases and J shed 6 bases, with 16 bases lying between them. CDR3 sequence (DNA): TGTGCCACCAGCAAGGAGTCAGGGAAGGGCAATGAGCAGTTCTTC. The encoded protein is CATSKESGKGNEQFF. The whole variable domain, filled in from reference TRBV15 and TRBJ2-1, reads DAMVIQNPRYQVTQFGKPVTLSCSQTLNHNVMYWYQQKSSQAPKLLFHYYDKDFNNEADTPDNFQSRRPNTSFCFLDIRSPGLGDTAMYLCATSKESGKGNEQFFGPGTRLTVL.

The rearrangement joins TRBV30 to TRBJ1-2; 9 bases map to TRBD1. CDR1 and CDR2 (germline): GTSNPN, SVGIG (reference sequence). The V gene end was trimmed by 2 bases and the J gene end by 8 bases; junction bases not matched to a gene: 9. The CDR3 runs 14 residues. CDR3 nucleotide sequence: TGTGCCTGGAGTCGCGACAGGGGGATTCAGGGCTACACCTTC. The encoded protein is CAWSRDRGIQGYTF.

The chain recombines TRBV6-1 with TRBJ2-2, with 12 bases matching TRBD2. The CDR3 is 15 amino acids. The V gene's germline CDR1 is MNHNS and CDR2 SASEGT. With 6 bases clipped from V and 1 base from J, the junction kept 0 bases outside the gene matches. CDR3 protein: CASRLAGGNTGELFF. The CDR3 DNA is TGTGCCAGCAGACTAGCGGGAGGGAACACCGGGGAGCTGTTTTTT.

The chain couples TRBV5-1 to TRBJ2-3; TRBD2 matches at 9 bases. The CDR3 extends over 16 amino acids. Per the germline V gene, CDR1 is SGHRS and CDR2 is YFSETQ. J gave up 1 base and V 6 bases, and 9 bases lay outside the gene matches. CDR3 in amino acids: CASNPGWTSGTDTQYF. Here the CDR3 DNA reads TGCGCCAGCAACCCAGGTTGGACTAGCGGCACAGATACGCAGTATTTT. Full variable domain (missing parts from reference TRBV5-1 and TRBJ2-3): KAGVTQTPRYLIKTRGQQVTLSCSPISGHRSVSWYQQTPGQGLQFLFEYFSETQRNKGNFPGRFSGRQFSNSRSEMNVSTLELGDSALYLCASNPGWTSGTDTQYFGPGTRLTVL.

The chain couples TRBV6-1 to TRBJ2-1; D might be TRBD1 (6 bases). This CDR3 has 15 residues. Germline V CDR1 and CDR2: MNHNS, SASEGT. Trimming left V 2 bases short and J 6 bases short, with 14 bases between. The CDR3, as DNA: TGTGCCAGCAGTGAAACGGCAGGGGAAGGCAATGAGCAGTTCTTC. Amino acid sequence: CASSETAGEGNEQFF.

This clone is a singleton in its sample. J is TRBJ2-7 and V is TRBV6-1; D is perhaps TRBD2 (6 bases). CDR1 and CDR2 (germline): MNHNS, SASEGT. V was cut by 7 bases and J by 2 bases, with 15 bases left in between. This CDR3 comprises 14 residues. The chain's CDR3 is CASNQAGPTYEQYV. Written as DNA, the CDR3 is TGTGCCAGCAACCAAGCGGGTCCTACCTACGAGCAGTACGTC.

The rearrangement links TRBV6-1 to TRBJ1-1; D is uncertain. The length of the CDR3 is 14 residues. The ends were cut back, 5 bases at V and 0 bases at J, with 10 bases in the middle. Germline CDR1 MNHNS, CDR2 SASEGT. The CDR3 here is CASSSPTMNTEAFF. CDR3 nucleotide sequence: TGTGCCAGCAGTTCCCCTACCATGAACACTGAAGCTTTCTTT.

The chain has TRBV7-9 and TRBJ2-2, with D hard to call. The germline gives CDR1 SEHNR, CDR2 FQNEAQ (reference sequence). Trimming cost V 8 bases and J 6 bases, with 16 bases left between them. The CDR3 is 14 amino acids. Here the CDR3 DNA reads TGTGCCAGCCGGCCACCTGGAGACCCCGGGGAGCTGTTTTTT. Its translation: CASRPPGDPGELFF.

This clone was counted once. The chain employs TRBV7-8 and TRBJ2-2; TRBD2 matches 9 bases. This CDR3 is built from 19 residues. J was trimmed by 4 bases and V by 2 bases; bases with no gene match: 14. Germline V gives CDR1 SGHVS, CDR2 FQNEAQ. The CDR3 nucleotides read TGTGCCAGCAGCTTAATTAGGGGGGTCGTTAGCGGGAGCACCGGGGAGCTGTTTTTT. Residues: CASSLIRGVVSGSTGELFF.

This chain connects TRBV5-1 to TRBJ1-4; D unclear. The V gene lost 5 bases and the J gene lost 4 bases, with 9 bases spanning the gap. The CDR3 length is 13 residues. CDR1 is SGHRS and CDR2 is YFSETQ in the germline V gene. DNA for the CDR3: TGCGCCAGCAGTGAAACGGGTAATGAAAAACTGTTTTTT. Its translation is CASSETGNEKLFF.

This clone was counted only a few times. The rearrangement uses TRBV6-6 and TRBJ2-7, with a tentative D call TRBD1 (6 bases). The CDR3 sequence is 14 residues long. Germline CDR1 MNHNY, CDR2 SVGAGI (reference sequence). Trimming took 5 bases from V and 1 from J, leaving 12 bases between them. This CDR3 is CASSLGHKSYEQYF. Here the CDR3 DNA reads TGTGCCAGCAGTCTGGGACATAAATCCTACGAGCAGTACTTC.

V usage is TRBV5-3 and J usage is TRBJ2-7; D might be TRBD1 (6 bases). TRBV5-3 is an ORF for which the function is uncertain. V was shortened by 2 bases and J by 2 bases, with 14 bases between the two germline ends. This CDR3 is built from 15 residues. CDR3 nucleotides: TGTGCCAGAAGCTTTGCAGGGGCCTACCCCTACGAGCAGTACTTC. This translates into CARSFAGAYPYEQYF.

The chain couples TRBV19 to TRBJ1-2; D may be TRBD1 (6 bases). The CDR3 is made up of 14 amino acids. V lost 3 bases and J 2 bases, leaving 10 bases between the germline ends. Looked up from germline, CDR1 is LNHDA and CDR2 is SQIVND (reference sequence). The CDR3 DNA reads as TGTGCCAGTAGTATCGGACAGACAAACTATGGCTACACCTTC. As protein: CASSIGQTNYGYTF.

The V call is TRBV6-5, the J call TRBJ1-1; D remains unclear. Germline V CDR1 and CDR2: MNHEY, SVGAGI. This CDR3 is 13 amino acids long. Trimming removed 6 bases from V and 4 bases from J, with 12 bases in between. CDR3 residues: CASSRTWATEAFF. For the CDR3, the DNA is TGTGCCAGCAGCCGCACTTGGGCCACTGAAGCTTTCTTT.

The V gene is TRBV6-1, the J gene TRBJ2-5; 11 bases agree with TRBD2. The CDR3 has 15 residues. V was clipped by 6 bases and J by 5 bases; unmatched bases: 8. Germline V gives CDR1 MNHNS, CDR2 SASEGT. CDR3 nucleotides: TGTGCCAGCAGCCGACTAGCGGGATTAAAGGAGACCCAGTACTTC. Its protein is CASSRLAGLKETQYF.

The chain carries TRBV7-9 and TRBJ1-3, with D maybe TRBD1 (5 bases). Trimming removed 1 base from V and 0 bases from J, with 10 bases in between. The CDR3 is 16 amino acids. CDR1 is SEHNR and CDR2 is FQNEAQ in the germline V gene (reference sequence). The CDR3 DNA is TGTGCCAGCAGCTTAGACCCAGGGCTCTCTGGAAACACCATATATTTT. It yields the protein CASSLDPGLSGNTIYF.

This clone was observed a single time. The chain carries TRBV4-2 and TRBJ2-7; tentative D call: TRBD2 (6 bases). This CDR3 comprises 16 residues. The germline V gene encodes CDR1 LGHNA and CDR2 YNFKEQ. Trimming shortened V by 0 bases and J by 5 bases, and 17 bases separated the two germline ends. The chain's CDR3 is CASSQDWGVSLNEQYF. The CDR3 DNA reads TGTGCCAGCAGCCAAGATTGGGGGGTCTCGCTCAACGAGCAGTACTTC.

The J gene is TRBJ2-4, the V gene TRBV4-1; D may be TRBD2 (6 bases). Germline assignment: CDR1 MGHRA and CDR2 YSYEKL. The CDR3 runs 14 residues. Trimming cost V 1 base and J 7 bases, with 11 bases left between them. CDR3 region: CASSQAARGNIQYF. The CDR3 DNA sequence: TGCGCCAGCAGCCAAGCAGCACGGGGGAACATTCAGTACTTC.

This chain joins TRBV4-2 and TRBJ2-6; a weak D match, TRBD2 (6 bases). Germline V CDR1 and CDR2: LGHNA, YNFKEQ. This CDR3 comprises 18 residues. Trimming shortened V by 4 bases and J by 4 bases, and 20 bases separated the two germline ends. The chain's CDR3 is CASSPGTGPVSGANVLTF. As DNA, the CDR3 is TGTGCCAGCAGCCCTGGGACTGGCCCGGTCAGCGGGGCCAACGTCCTGACTTTC.

The chain couples TRBV7-9 to TRBJ2-1; TRBD2 matches 7 bases. Germline CDR1 and CDR2: SEHNR and FQNEAQ (reference sequence). The CDR3 is made up of 14 amino acids. The V gene end was trimmed by 2 bases and the J gene end by 7 bases; junction bases not matched to a gene: 5. The CDR3 DNA reads TGTGCCAGCAGCTTACCGGGACTATTGAATGAGCAGTTCTTC. Translation: CASSLPGLLNEQFF.

The chain uses TRBV11-2 and TRBJ2-2, with D perhaps TRBD2 (6 bases). Germline lookup yields CDR1 SGHAT and CDR2 FQNNGV. This CDR3 is built from 16 residues. Trimming stripped 5 bases from V and 3 bases from J, with 16 bases between. In nucleotides, the CDR3 is TGTGCCAGCAGCCTAAGCGGGCAAGGGTACACCGGGGAGCTGTTTTTT. It yields the protein CASSLSGQGYTGELFF.

This sequence joins TRBV18 and TRBJ1-2, with D tentatively TRBD1 (5 bases). V lost 3 bases, J lost 4 bases, and 18 bases lay in between. CDR1 and CDR2 (germline): KGHSH, LQKENI. The CDR3 contains 16 residues. Here the CDR3 DNA reads TGTGCCAGCTCACCCTCCTGGGGCACCTTCCCCTATGGCTACACCTTC. Amino acid sequence: CASSPSWGTFPYGYTF.